The following is a T cell receptor beta chain sequence with its context. What it binds is not known. Use of 60 Vbeta and 13 Jbeta primers characterized the PCR. Profiling relied on immunoSEQ multiplex PCR, and the TCRdb table lists in-frame clones only, not all of them. This repertoire shows approximately 110,000 clones, 81% found once; its top ten account for 1.1%. The sample is drawn from a study of cytomegalovirus exposure and HLA in healthy donors. General observations from the study: What was likely a sequencing artifact was a cluster of highly shared sequence variants.

The sequenced material came from PBMCs. The source of this sequence is a woman aged 25 to 45 in good health and CMV-seronegative.

The CDR3 DNA is TGTGCCAGCAGCTCCGGGACAAAGAGCTACAATGAGCAGTTCTTC. It encodes CASSSGTKSYNEQFF. V gene TRBV5-4 combines with J gene TRBJ2-1; TRBD1 is a possible D gene (6 bases). The CDR3 has 15 amino acids. V was shortened by 3 bases and J by 3 bases, with 13 bases between the two germline ends. Germline CDR1 reads SGHNT; CDR2 reads YYREEE (reference sequence).